These 27 T cell receptor beta chains were all obtained from the same sample, sequenced in a study of shared clonotypes between healthy human individuals. Libraries were prepared by immunoSEQ multiplex PCR; TCRdb keeps only in-frame clonotypes and omits some of them. In the table there are some 1 million clones, approximately 76% of which are singletons. The sample taken for sequencing was memory CD4+ T cells sorted from blood. Subset in this sample: CD45RA-negative fraction. The receptors stem from a man younger than 35 in good health.

This chain connects TRBV21-1 to TRBJ2-7; the D call TRBD1 from the table was never checked on the DNA. TRBV21-1 is shown as a pseudogene. The CDR3 runs 15 residues. The CDR3 loop is CARAPRGQGTWEQYF. The CDR3 nucleotides are TGTGCCAGGGCTCCTCGGGGACAGGGGACCTGGGAGCAGTACTTC.

V usage is TRBV6-5 and J usage is TRBJ1-4; tentatively, D is TRBD1 (5 bases). From germline, CDR1 is MNHEY and CDR2 SVGAGI. The CDR3 totals 14 residues. The V end lost 6 bases, the J end lost 7 bases, and 15 bases lay between the germline ends. For the CDR3, the DNA is TGTGCCAGCAGCCTGGGACTAAGGGGTGAAAAACTGTTTTTT. Translating gives CASSLGLRGEKLFF.

V usage is TRBV5-1 and J usage is TRBJ2-3, with 7 bases lining up with TRBD2. The trim removed 0 bases at V and 5 bases at J, leaving 9 bases unmatched. This CDR3 is 16 amino acids long. The V gene's germline CDR1 is SGHRS and CDR2 YFSETQ. This CDR3 is CASSLVGGYMEDTQYF. In nucleotides, the CDR3 is TGCGCCAGCAGCTTGGTCGGGGGGTACATGGAAGATACGCAGTATTTT.

A single count supports this clone. V and J are TRBV5-1 and TRBJ1-6; no firm D call. There are 14 residues in the CDR3. Germline assignment: CDR1 SGHRS and CDR2 YFSETQ. Trimming pared 3 bases from V and 5 bases from J, leaving 9 bases between. The CDR3 loop reads CASSSDGNNSPLHF. DNA of the CDR3: TGCGCCAGCAGCTCGGACGGTAATAATTCACCCCTCCACTTT.

V and J are TRBV7-8 and TRBJ2-1; the D is unclear. Looked up from germline, CDR1 is SGHVS and CDR2 is FQNEAQ. This CDR3 spans 14 amino acids. Trimming took 1 base from V and 4 from J, leaving 8 bases between them. The CDR3 sequence: CASSLGDKYNEQFF. The CDR3 coding sequence is TGTGCCAGCAGCTTAGGTGACAAGTACAATGAGCAGTTCTTC.

This chain links TRBV30 with TRBJ2-7; TRBD2 agrees at 7 bases. Per the germline V gene, CDR1 is GTSNPN and CDR2 is SVGIG (reference sequence). CDR3 size: 15 residues. Losses at the gene ends were 8 bases for V and 1 base for J; bases not matched to a gene: 14. CDR3 region: CAQGRGMGGSYEQYF. In nucleotides, the CDR3 is TGTGCCCAGGGTCGCGGGATGGGGGGGTCCTACGAGCAGTACTTC.

The rearrangement uses TRBV18 and TRBJ2-5; D possibly corresponds to TRBD2 (6 bases). The CDR3 has 14 residues. V was clipped by 2 bases and J by 5 bases, with 12 bases between them. CDR1 is KGHSH and CDR2 is LQKENI in the germline V gene. The CDR3 DNA reads TGTGCCAGCTCACCAAGGAGGGGCGCCGAGACCCAGTACTTC. Its protein product is CASSPRRGAETQYF.

The V call is TRBV5-5, the J call TRBJ1-1; 11 bases are a match to TRBD1. This CDR3 has 14 residues. The germline V gene encodes CDR1 SGHKS and CDR2 YYEKEE (reference sequence). J was trimmed by 1 base and V by 7 bases; bases with no gene match: 3. The CDR3 region has the DNA TGTGCCAGCGGACAGGGGGCTAAGAACACTGAAGCTTTCTTT. This sequence encodes CASGQGAKNTEAFF.

The chain couples TRBV7-2 to TRBJ1-1; D perhaps matches TRBD1 (5 bases). Germline V CDR1 and CDR2: SGHTA, FQGNSA. This CDR3 is 14 amino acids long. Deletions cut 3 bases from V and 5 bases from J, with 13 bases between. The chain's CDR3 is CASSLFRVGTEAFF. Here the CDR3 DNA reads TGTGCCAGCAGCTTGTTCAGGGTGGGGACTGAAGCTTTCTTT.

Worth noting for this clone: One base away lies a much larger clone, so this may be a sequencing read error. V gene TRBV5-4 combines with J gene TRBJ2-7; D possibly uses TRBD1 or TRBD2 (5 bases each). V lost 4 bases and J lost 2, with 10 bases in between. The CDR3 extends over 13 amino acids. CDR1 is SGHNT, CDR2 YYREEE, per germline (reference sequence). The CDR3 sequence: CASSKGDPYEQYF. DNA for the CDR3: TGTGCCAGCAGCAAAGGGGACCCCTACGAGCAGTACTTC.

This chain links TRBV6-6 with TRBJ1-6; the D is unclear. V shed 10 bases and J shed 0 bases, with 7 bases lying between them. The CDR3 extends over 13 amino acids. From germline, CDR1 is MNHNY and CDR2 SVGAGI (reference sequence). Written as DNA, the CDR3 is TGTGCCATCAAGAGCTCCTATAATTCACCCCTCCACTTT. Protein product: CAIKSSYNSPLHF.

The chain joins TRBV7-9 to TRBJ2-1; no clear D. The germline V gene has CDR1 SEHNR and CDR2 FQNEAQ (reference sequence). The CDR3 runs to 13 residues. The ends were cut back, 5 bases at V and 5 bases at J, with 10 bases in the middle. The CDR3 DNA follows: TGTGCCAGCAGCCGAGATGGTAACAATGAGCAGTTCTTC. It is translated as CASSRDGNNEQFF.

J is TRBJ2-2 and V is TRBV11-2; no firm D call. V gave up 1 base and J gave up 3 bases, with 9 bases separating them. This CDR3 spans 15 amino acids. In germline, CDR1 is SGHAT, CDR2 FQNNGV. CDR3 region: CASSLVPWDTGELFF. The DNA of the CDR3 is TGTGCCAGCAGCTTAGTTCCCTGGGACACCGGGGAGCTGTTTTTT.

This clone has just a few counts. This rearrangement joins TRBV19 to TRBJ1-6; a possible D gene is TRBD1 (6 bases). The germline V and J ends were trimmed by 10 bases and 8 bases, with 12 bases remaining between them. Germline-derived CDR1 and CDR2 are LNHDA and SQIVND (reference sequence). The CDR3 covers 12 residues. The CDR3 spells CATQQGYSPLHF. The CDR3 bases are TGTGCCACCCAGCAGGGGTATTCACCCCTCCACTTT.

The chain is built from TRBV27 and TRBJ1-5; the match to TRBD1 covers 7 bases. With V trimmed by 4 bases and J by 0 bases, 9 bases remained unmatched. This CDR3 is 17 amino acids long. The germline gives CDR1 MNHEY, CDR2 SMNVEV (reference sequence). CDR3 residues: CASSSRTGAYSNQPQHF. DNA for the CDR3: TGTGCCAGCAGTTCCCGGACAGGCGCTTATAGCAATCAGCCCCAGCATTTT.

The chain uses TRBV7-8 and TRBJ2-7; 8 bases match TRBD1. J gave up 6 bases and V 5 bases, and 9 bases lay outside the gene matches. Per the germline V gene, CDR1 is SGHVS and CDR2 is FQNEAQ. The CDR3 totals 14 residues. The CDR3 region is CASSIGQGLGEQYF. In DNA, the CDR3 is TGTGCCAGCAGCATCGGACAGGGCCTAGGCGAGCAGTACTTC.

About this clone itself: Given a far larger clone just one base away, this is likely a sequencing read error. The sample carries other DNA sequences with the same CDR3. This sequence joins TRBV5-1 and TRBJ1-1; TRBD1 agrees at 7 bases. This CDR3 is built from 14 residues. V shed 4 bases and J 1 base; nucleotides not matched to a gene: 4. Germline V CDR1 and CDR2: SGHRS, YFSETQ. Here the CDR3 DNA reads TGCGCCAGCAGCCCCGGGACAGCGAACACTGAAGCTTTCTTT. Translating it yields CASSPGTANTEAFF.

The DNA for the CDR3 is TGTGCCAGCAGCTTAGTTGGACTAGCATCCGAGACCCAGTACTTC. Its translation: CASSLVGLASETQYF. The rearrangement uses TRBV7-2 and TRBJ2-5; 8 bases line up with TRBD2. The V segment lost 1 base and the J segment 5 bases; nucleotides outside the gene matches: 6. This CDR3 contains 15 residues. Germline V CDR1 and CDR2: SGHTA, FQGNSA.

The table lists this clone with many counts. J is TRBJ2-1 and V is TRBV18; unclear D gene. Between the trimmed V and J ends, which lost 0 bases and 5 bases, there was a span of 11 bases. Germline CDR1 reads KGHSH; CDR2 reads LQKENI. The CDR3 sequence is 15 residues long. Written as DNA, the CDR3 is TGTGCCAGCTCACCACCGGCCGCTACAAACAATGAGCAGTTCTTC. Protein product: CASSPPAATNNEQFF.

Worth noting for this clone: Different DNA sequences within this sample yield the same CDR3. This sequence joins TRBV5-4 and TRBJ1-5, with D unresolved. V lost 4 bases and J 3 bases, leaving 8 bases between the germline ends. The CDR3 runs 13 residues. The germline V gene encodes CDR1 SGHNT and CDR2 YYREEE (reference sequence). The CDR3 spells CASSLDTNQPQHF. CDR3 nucleotides: TGTGCCAGCAGCCTTGACACCAATCAGCCCCAGCATTTT.

The genes are TRBV6-1 and TRBJ2-2; D may correspond to TRBD1 or TRBD2 (7 bases each). CDR1 MNHNS and CDR2 SASEGT come from the germline V gene. This CDR3 is built from 13 residues. V lost 11 bases, J lost 5 bases, and 15 bases lay in between. The CDR3 protein is CAGNRGGTGELFF. The CDR3 nucleotides read TGTGCCGGTAACAGGGGAGGGACCGGGGAGCTGTTTTTT.

The chain has TRBV7-2 and TRBJ2-1; a weak D match, TRBD2 (6 bases). The CDR3 extends over 14 amino acids. The ends were cut back, 5 bases at V and 7 bases at J, with 15 bases in the middle. Germline CDR1 reads SGHTA; CDR2 reads FQGNSA. CDR3 sequence: CASSPPPGRNEQFF. The CDR3, as DNA: TGTGCCAGCAGCCCCCCCCCAGGGAGGAATGAGCAGTTCTTC.

This clone has a handful of counts. At one boundary the junction diverges from the germline segment, which might be a read error. This sequence joins TRBV7-7 and TRBJ2-2; D unresolved. The length of the CDR3 is 15 residues. Germline CDR1 is SSHAT and CDR2 is FNYEAQ (reference sequence). As DNA, the CDR3 is TGTGCTAGCAGCTTAGGTGGTCGGGACACCGGGGAGCTGTTTTTT. Residues: CASSLGGRDTGELFF. The full variable domain, in which reference TRBV7-7 and TRBJ2-2 provide the parts outside the CDR3, is GAGVSQSPRYKVTKRGQDVTLRCDPISSHATLYWYQQALGQGPEFLTYFNYEAQPDKSGLPSDRFSAERPEGSISTLTIQRTEQRDSAMYRCASSLGGRDTGELFFGEGSRLTVL.

This chain uses TRBV28 with TRBJ2-7; either TRBD1 or TRBD2 may supply D (6 bases each). The CDR3 has 13 residues. Germline CDR1 reads MDHEN; CDR2 reads SYDVKM. Trimming removed 4 bases from V and 6 bases from J, with 13 bases in between. In DNA, the CDR3 is TGTGCCAGCAGTTCCCCGGGGGCCCTCGAGCAGTACTTC. It is translated as CASSSPGALEQYF.

The chain links TRBV18 to TRBJ1-1, with 7 bases that match TRBD1. The CDR3 runs 14 residues. Germline V gives CDR1 KGHSH, CDR2 LQKENI. V was pared by 1 base and J by 8 bases, with 7 bases of the junction left unmatched. The CDR3 nucleotides are TGTGCCAGCTCACCACTTACCTCAGGGGGAGAAGCTTTCTTT. It encodes CASSPLTSGGEAFF.

This clone was detected a few times. The rearrangement links TRBV25-1 to TRBJ2-4; maybe TRBD1 (6 bases). CDR1 MGHDK and CDR2 SYGVNS come from the germline V gene. The CDR3 is made up of 13 amino acids. The V and J ends lost 6 bases and 6 bases respectively, with 12 bases between them. For the CDR3, the DNA is TGTGCCAGCAGAGCACTGGACAGAAACATTCAGTACTTC. Its translation is CASRALDRNIQYF.

This chain links TRBV28 with TRBJ1-5, with TRBD1 as a possible D gene (6 bases). The CDR3 covers 16 residues. Looked up from germline, CDR1 is MDHEN and CDR2 is SYDVKM. Trimming cost V 10 bases and J 2 bases, with 21 bases left between them. The CDR3 loop is CATWGAGPGGNQPQHF. The CDR3, as DNA: TGTGCCACCTGGGGGGCAGGCCCTGGGGGCAATCAGCCCCAGCATTTT.